These T cell receptor beta chains were read from a single sample in a study of CD8+CD57+ T cells in acquired aplastic anemia. TCRdb passed the reads through MiXCR, listing each CDR3 protein once. In the table there are about 150,000 distinct CDR3 sequences, 40% to 65% of which are singletons. The specimen sequenced was sorted CD4+, CD8+, or CD8+CD57+ T cells (not recorded which) from PBMCs. The receptors were sampled from a human donor with aplastic anemia. The CDR3 runs from the conserved cysteine through the conserved F or W. The D gene is left open where the match is weak. Part of the rows lack a size; the others show once, few, many or a class for expanded clones.

j_call,clone_size,d_call,cdr3_length,v_call,cdr3_nt,cdr3_aa
TRBJ2-2,.,.,13,TRBV24-1,TGTGCCACCAGTGCGTTGACCACCGGGGAGCTGTTTTTT,CATSALTTGELFF
TRBJ1-1,many,.,8,TRBV12-3/TRBV12-4,TGTGCAGGGGGTGAAGCTTTCTTT,CAGGEAFF
TRBJ2-7,.,.,13,TRBV7-2,TGTGCCAGCAGCTCAAACGCGGCATACGAGCAGTACTTC,CASSSNAAYEQYF
TRBJ1-2,many,.,14,TRBV5-1,TGCGCCAGCAGGGCCCCCGGGGCCGCCGATGGCTACACCTTC,CASRAPGAADGYTF
TRBJ2-7,.,TRBD2,14,TRBV7-6,TGTGCCAGCAGCTTAGAAAGCGGGAGTTACGAGCAGTACTTC,CASSLESGSYEQYF
TRBJ2-5,few,.,13,TRBV7-6,TGTGCCAGCAGCGAGGGACTCCAAGAGACCCAGTACTTC,CASSEGLQETQYF
TRBJ1-4,many,TRBD1,16,TRBV6-1,TGTGCCAGCAGTGAAGCTCACGGGACAGGAAATGAAAAACTGTTTTTT,CASSEAHGTGNEKLFF
TRBJ1-5,.,.,16,TRBV19,TGTGCCAGTAGTATATCAGGTGCAGGGGAGGATCAGCCCCAGCATTTT,CASSISGAGEDQPQHF
TRBJ1-1,few,TRBD1,15,TRBV6-5,TGTGCCAGCAGTTACGCCGGGACAGCCAACACTGAAGCTTTCTTT,CASSYAGTANTEAFF
TRBJ2-5,many,.,15,TRBV15,TGTGCCACCAGCAGAGACAGGGGCCTCGGAGAGACCCAGTACTTC,CATSRDRGLGETQYF
TRBJ2-5,many,.,16,TRBV5-4,TGTGCCAGCAGCCCGCATTCTGGGGGCGCGGGAGAGACCCAGTACTTC,CASSPHSGGAGETQYF
TRBJ1-6,.,.,13,TRBV24-1,TGTGCCACCAGTAAGGACAGCACCTCACCCCTCCACTTT,CATSKDSTSPLHF
TRBJ2-7,many,.,14,TRBV6-5,TGTGCCAGCAGTTACGGACTTTCATCCTACGAGCAGTACTTC,CASSYGLSSYEQYF
TRBJ2-1,few,TRBD2,17,TRBV4-1,TGCGCCAGCAGCCAGGGGACGGTAGCGGGGGCTTACAATGAGCAGTTCTTC,CASSQGTVAGAYNEQFF
TRBJ1-5,.,.,16,TRBV25-1,TGTGCCAGCAGTGGCCCCGGCACGAGAAGCAATCAGCCCCAGCATTTT,CASSGPGTRSNQPQHF
TRBJ2-7,.,TRBD1,13,TRBV20-1,TGCAGTGCTAGGGGGGACAGGGTTGGCGAGCAGTACTTC,CSARGDRVGEQYF
TRBJ2-5,.,TRBD2,16,TRBV2,TGTGCCAGCAGCGAGGGTAGCGGGGGTTCACAAGAGACCCAGTACTTC,CASSEGSGGSQETQYF
TRBJ2-5,many,.,12,TRBV7-9,TGTGCCAGCAGCCCTAGCGAAGAGACCCAGTACTTC,CASSPSEETQYF
TRBJ2-1,.,.,13,TRBV15,TGTGCCACCAGCAGCTTAAAGCCTCACGAGCAGTTCTTC,CATSSLKPHEQFF
TRBJ2-2,.,TRBD2,13,TRBV2,TGTGCCAGCGGACTAGCGGGTTGGGGGGAGCTGTTTTTT,CASGLAGWGELFF